Presented here are 29 T cell receptor beta chains from one specimen sequenced in a study of blood T cell repertoires in COVID-19. This table comes from immunoSEQ multiplex PCR, and its TCRdb copy is limited to in-frame clones, with some not included. The sample contains about 200,000 clones, roughly four fifths of which appear only once. What was sequenced was peripheral blood. Every receptor here comes from a woman aged 35 to 49 with acute or convalescent COVID-19.

This chain uses TRBV18 with TRBJ2-1; TRBD1 matches at 7 bases. CDR1 KGHSH and CDR2 LQKENI come from the germline V gene. The CDR3 loop spans 15 amino acids. V gave up 3 bases and J gave up 3 bases; unmatched junction bases: 5. The CDR3 bases are TGTGCCAGCTCACCCCCAAGGGACAGCTACAATGAGCAGTTCTTC. This gives the protein CASSPPRDSYNEQFF.

The chain has TRBV14 and TRBJ2-7, with D perhaps TRBD1 (5 bases). The CDR3 consists of 13 residues. CDR1 is SGHDN, CDR2 FVKESK, per germline. V lost 4 bases, J lost 2 bases, and 9 bases lay in between. CDR3 loop: CASSRQGPYEQYF. CDR3 sequence (DNA): TGTGCCAGCAGCCGTCAGGGTCCCTACGAGCAGTACTTC.

The rearrangement uses TRBV27 and TRBJ1-5; D may be TRBD1 (5 bases). V lost 6 bases, J lost 4 bases, and 13 bases lay in between. Germline V gene sequence: CDR1 MNHEY, CDR2 SMNVEV (reference sequence). CDR3 length: 14 amino acids. CDR3 DNA sequence: TGTGCCAGCAGACATCGGGGGGGGAATCAGCCCCAGCATTTT. This sequence encodes CASRHRGGNQPQHF.

The gene calls are TRBV3-1 (or the pseudogene TRBV3-2) and TRBJ2-4; TRBD1 matches 7 bases. Germline-derived CDR1 and CDR2 are LGHDT and YNNKEL (reference sequence). Trimming at V came to 1 base and at J to 6 bases, leaving 9 bases not matched to a gene. The CDR3 sequence is 16 residues long. The CDR3 sequence is CASSQAPGTVGNIQYF. The DNA of the CDR3 is TGTGCCAGCAGCCAAGCCCCCGGGACAGTGGGAAACATTCAGTACTTC.

The V call is TRBV20-1, the J call TRBJ1-1; 8 nucleotides agree with TRBD1. Germline V gene sequence: CDR1 DFQATT, CDR2 SNEGSKA (reference sequence). The junction had 7 bases not matched to a gene; V was cut back by 3 bases and J by 7 bases. CDR3 size: 13 residues. DNA for the CDR3: TGCAGTGCTAGTGGACAGGGATGGGGTGAAGCTTTCTTT. This encodes CSASGQGWGEAFF.

The V gene is TRBV27, the J gene TRBJ2-3; 9 bases line up with TRBD2. CDR1 is MNHEY, CDR2 SMNVEV, per germline (reference sequence). V lost 4 bases to trimming and J lost 5 bases; unmatched junction nucleotides: 13. The CDR3 consists of 17 residues. CDR3 residues: CASSSRGTSIFIDTQYF. CDR3 sequence (DNA): TGTGCCAGCAGTTCACGCGGGACTAGCATTTTTATAGATACGCAGTATTTT.

Only a few counts were recorded for this clone. This chain links TRBV13 with TRBJ2-7, with D tentatively TRBD1 (5 bases). Germline V gene lookup returns CDR1 PRHDT and CDR2 FYEKMQ (reference sequence). The CDR3 length is 14 residues. Trimming cost V 1 base and J 2 bases, with 9 bases left between them. The CDR3, as DNA: TGTGCCAGCAGCTTAGACAGGAGCCCCTACGAGCAGTACTTC. Its translation is CASSLDRSPYEQYF.

The chain carries TRBV4-1 and TRBJ1-2, with 7 bases fitting TRBD1. The CDR3 is 15 residues long. Losses at the gene ends were 3 bases for V and 6 bases for J; bases not matched to a gene: 10. From germline, CDR1 is MGHRA and CDR2 YSYEKL. CDR3 amino acids: CASSQTGQFFDGYTF. The DNA of the CDR3 is TGCGCCAGCAGCCAGACGGGACAGTTTTTCGATGGCTACACCTTC.

With regard to this clone: The sample holds other DNA sequences that translate to the same CDR3. The genes are TRBV19 and TRBJ1-1; 7 nucleotides match TRBD1. V shed 4 bases, J shed 1 base, and the junction held 0 bases outside the gene matches. There are 13 residues in the CDR3. CDR1 is LNHDA, CDR2 SQIVND, per germline (reference sequence). This CDR3 reads CASSRQGNTEAFF. The CDR3 nucleotides read TGTGCCAGTAGTAGACAGGGGAACACTGAAGCTTTCTTT.

V and J are TRBV3-1 (or the pseudogene TRBV3-2) and TRBJ1-2; 8 bases align to TRBD1. This CDR3 is built from 14 residues. Germline V gene data show CDR1 as LGHDT and CDR2 as YNNKEL (reference sequence). Trimming removed 7 bases from V and 7 bases from J; junction bases left unmatched: 11. Written as DNA, the CDR3 is TGTGCCAGCAACAAACTAGGACAGGGTGGTGGCTACACCTTC. This codes for CASNKLGQGGGYTF.

This clone was detected ten times or more. J is TRBJ1-5 and V is TRBV12-5; 7 bases map to TRBD1. The CDR3 is made up of 18 amino acids. Germline-derived CDR1 and CDR2 are LGHNT and FRNRAP. Trimming cost V 0 bases and J 1 base; bases outside gene matches: 9. The CDR3 DNA reads as TGTGCTAGTGGTTTGGTAACAACGACAGGGATGAGCAATCAGCCCCAGCATTTT. The encoded protein is CASGLVTTTGMSNQPQHF.

The CDR3, as DNA: TGTGCCAGTAGCGGGGGGCTTTACAATGAGCAGTTCTTC. This translates into CASSGGLYNEQFF. The V call is TRBV2, the J call TRBJ2-1, with TRBD2 matching 10 bases. Per germline, CDR1 SNHLY and CDR2 FYNNEI. The V and J ends lost 9 bases and 4 bases, in that order; junction bases with no gene match: 3. There are 13 residues in the CDR3.

CDR3: CASGEITSGSRGTQYF. The CDR3, as DNA: TGTGCTAGTGGCGAAATTACTAGCGGGAGTCGCGGGACCCAGTACTTC. The chain is built from TRBV12-5 and TRBJ2-5; 11 bases map to TRBD2. Germline V gives CDR1 LGHNT, CDR2 FRNRAP. The CDR3 has 16 residues. The V gene end was trimmed by 6 bases and the J gene end by 7 bases; junction bases not matched to a gene: 13.

V usage is TRBV11-2 and J usage is TRBJ1-6; weak D call: TRBD1 (5 bases). The CDR3 sequence is 15 residues long. The germline V gene has CDR1 SGHAT and CDR2 FQNNGV. Deletions cut 3 bases from V and 8 bases from J, with 14 bases between. CDR3 in DNA: TGTGCCAGCAGCTTCCTCGGGACTTACGATTCACCCCTCCACTTT. Translating gives CASSFLGTYDSPLHF.

This clone was seen only once. The V gene is TRBV5-6, the J gene TRBJ1-2; tentatively, D is TRBD1 (5 bases). This CDR3 is 15 amino acids long. Germline CDR1 reads SGHDT; CDR2 reads YYEEEE. Trimming stripped 3 bases from V and 0 bases from J, with 12 bases between. CDR3 sequence: CASSSQGPANYGYTF. The CDR3, as DNA: TGTGCCAGCAGCTCCCAGGGTCCCGCTAACTATGGCTACACCTTC.

The rearrangement joins TRBV19 to TRBJ1-1; 12 nucleotides agree with TRBD1. The J segment lost 7 bases and the V segment lost 8 bases, leaving 5 bases of the junction unmatched. Germline V gene lookup returns CDR1 LNHDA and CDR2 SQIVND (reference sequence). CDR3 length: 13 amino acids. The CDR3 loop is CASRDRGQVEAFF. The CDR3 coding sequence is TGTGCCAGTCGGGACAGGGGGCAGGTTGAAGCTTTCTTT. Based on the CDR3 plus reference TRBV19 and TRBJ1-1, the full variable domain is DGGITQSPKYLFRKEGQNVTLSCEQNLNHDAMYWYRQDPGQGLRLIYYSQIVNDFQKGDIAEGYSVSREKKESFPLTVTSAQKNPTAFYLCASRDRGQVEAFFGQGTRLTVV.

This clone was counted a single time. V is TRBV9 and J is TRBJ1-4; no firm D call. The CDR3 spans 15 residues. Germline V gives CDR1 SGDLS, CDR2 YYNGEE. The V and J ends lost 0 bases and 8 bases respectively, with 14 bases between them. Here the CDR3 reads CASSVDRAGGEKLFF. CDR3 in DNA: TGTGCCAGCAGCGTAGATAGGGCCGGAGGGGAAAAACTGTTTTTT.

This clone was observed a single time. V is TRBV28 and J is TRBJ2-5; 7 bases match TRBD1. Germline CDR1 is MDHEN and CDR2 is SYDVKM. V trimming: 2 bases; J trimming: 7 bases; junction bases outside the gene matches: 4. The CDR3 runs to 13 residues. CDR3 coding DNA: TGTGCCAGCAGTTTAGGACAGGCGGGGACCCAGTACTTC. This encodes CASSLGQAGTQYF.

V is TRBV30 and J is TRBJ2-2; possible D gene TRBD2, 5 bases. CDR3 size: 15 residues. V lost 3 bases and J 5 bases, leaving 16 bases between the germline ends. Germline V gene sequence: CDR1 GTSNPN, CDR2 SVGIG (reference sequence). The DNA for the CDR3 is TGTGCCTGGAGATTAGCGATGTCAGATACCGGGGAGCTGTTTTTT. Translated: CAWRLAMSDTGELFF.

This sequence joins TRBV24-1 and TRBJ1-2, with D perhaps TRBD1 (6 bases). Germline V gene lookup returns CDR1 KGHDR and CDR2 SFDVKD. The V end was cut by 2 bases, the J end by 5 bases, with 11 bases between. The CDR3 has 14 residues. CDR3 DNA sequence: TGTGCCACCAGTGATTCGACACAGGGTTATGGCTACACCTTC. As protein: CATSDSTQGYGYTF.

A few counts support this clone. In the same sample, other DNA sequences code for this CDR3. The rearrangement uses TRBV5-1 and TRBJ2-1; 11 bases agree with TRBD2. CDR1 SGHRS and CDR2 YFSETQ come from the germline V gene. CDR3 length: 14 amino acids. The V and J ends lost 4 bases and 4 bases, in that order; junction bases with no gene match: 1. The CDR3 bases are TGCGCCAGCAGCCCTAGCGGGGGGTACAATGAGCAGTTCTTC. This translates into CASSPSGGYNEQFF. The full variable domain, its missing parts supplied by reference TRBV5-1 and TRBJ2-1, is KAGVTQTPRYLIKTRGQQVTLSCSPISGHRSVSWYQQTPGQGLQFLFEYFSETQRNKGNFPGRFSGRQFSNSRSEMNVSTLELGDSALYLCASSPSGGYNEQFFGPGTRLTVL.

This rearrangement joins TRBV30 to TRBJ1-4; 7 positions match TRBD1. J was trimmed by 5 bases and V by 0 bases; bases with no gene match: 6. There are 15 residues in the CDR3. Germline V gene lookup returns CDR1 GTSNPN and CDR2 SVGIG (reference sequence). The CDR3 protein is CAWSVGGSRNEKLFF. CDR3 in DNA: TGTGCCTGGAGTGTAGGGGGCAGCCGAAATGAAAAACTGTTTTTT.

J is TRBJ1-5 and V is TRBV5-4; 9 positions match TRBD1. This CDR3 contains 16 residues. The ends lost 2 bases at V and 4 bases at J; junction bases unmatched: 7. From germline, CDR1 is SGHNT and CDR2 YYREEE (reference sequence). As DNA, the CDR3 is TGTGCCAGCAGCTTCATTTGGACAGGGGAAAATCAGCCCCAGCATTTT. Protein product: CASSFIWTGENQPQHF.

The sample holds one count of this clone. A junction boundary mismatches the germline segment, possibly from a read error. V and J are TRBV19 and TRBJ2-3; 7 nucleotides agree with TRBD1. The length of the CDR3 is 15 residues. Germline CDR1 reads LNHDA; CDR2 reads SQIVND (reference sequence). Here the CDR3 reads CASSPRLGGTDTQYF. The CDR3 bases are TGTGCCAGTAGTCCCCGCTTAGGGGGCACGGATACGCAGTATTTT.

This clone was observed a handful of times. The CDR3, as DNA: TGTGCCATCAGCGAGACTTCAGGGGACTATGGCTACACCTTC. It is translated as CAISETSGDYGYTF. The chain carries TRBV10-3 and TRBJ1-2, with a tentative D call TRBD1 (6 bases). Trimming stripped 6 bases from V and 3 bases from J, with 14 bases between. The CDR3 sequence is 14 residues long. The germline CDR1 and CDR2 sequences are ENHRY and SYGVKD.

This rearrangement joins TRBV19 to TRBJ1-1, with 8 positions matching TRBD1. Germline V gene sequence: CDR1 LNHDA, CDR2 SQIVND (reference sequence). This CDR3 has 15 residues. V shed 1 base, J shed 10 bases, and the junction held 11 bases outside the gene matches. The CDR3: CASSIAAGGGNRAFF. In nucleotides, the CDR3 is TGTGCCAGTAGTATAGCGGCAGGGGGCGGTAATCGAGCTTTCTTT.

This clone has a handful of counts. The J gene is TRBJ2-7, the V gene TRBV6-5; D is possibly TRBD2 (5 bases). The germline gives CDR1 MNHEY, CDR2 SVGAGI. CDR3 size: 15 residues. Trimming shortened V by 0 bases and J by 1 base, and 10 bases separated the two germline ends. CDR3 DNA: TGTGCCAGCAGTTACTCATCCGGGGTGTCCTACGAGCAGTACTTC. This codes for CASSYSSGVSYEQYF.

This chain uses TRBV5-5 with TRBJ2-1, with a tentative D call TRBD1 (7 bases). Between the trimmed V and J ends, which lost 6 bases and 7 bases, there was a span of 14 bases. The CDR3 is 13 amino acids. Germline assignment: CDR1 SGHKS and CDR2 YYEKEE (reference sequence). The CDR3 region is CASTPTGRNEQFF. For the CDR3, the DNA is TGTGCCAGCACACCGACAGGGAGGAATGAGCAGTTCTTC.

The chain carries TRBV30 and TRBJ1-6; 8 bases align to TRBD1. Trimming cost V 5 bases and J 6 bases; bases outside gene matches: 3. The germline gives CDR1 GTSNPN, CDR2 SVGIG (reference sequence). This CDR3 comprises 13 residues. The CDR3 loop is CAWGDRTNSPLHF. CDR3 nucleotides: TGTGCCTGGGGGGACAGGACTAATTCACCCCTCCACTTT.